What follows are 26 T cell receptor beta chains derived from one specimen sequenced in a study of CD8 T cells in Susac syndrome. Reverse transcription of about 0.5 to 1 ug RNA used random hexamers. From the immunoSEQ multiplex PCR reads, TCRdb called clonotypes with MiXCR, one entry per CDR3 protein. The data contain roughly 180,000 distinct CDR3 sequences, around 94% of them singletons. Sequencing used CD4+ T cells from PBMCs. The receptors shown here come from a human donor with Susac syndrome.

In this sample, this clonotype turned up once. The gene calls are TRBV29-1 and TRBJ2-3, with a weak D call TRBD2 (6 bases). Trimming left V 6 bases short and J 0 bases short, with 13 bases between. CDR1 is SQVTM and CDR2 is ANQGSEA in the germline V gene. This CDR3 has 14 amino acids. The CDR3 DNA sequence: TGCAGCGTGACCGGGACTCCGAGCACAGATACGCAGTATTTT. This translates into CSVTGTPSTDTQYF.

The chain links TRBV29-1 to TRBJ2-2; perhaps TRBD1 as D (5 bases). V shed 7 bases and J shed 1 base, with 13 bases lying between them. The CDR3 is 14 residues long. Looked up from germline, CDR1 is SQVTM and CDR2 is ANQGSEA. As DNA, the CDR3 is TGCAGCGCTGTGGGGCCTCTGAACACCGGGGAGCTGTTTTTT. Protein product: CSAVGPLNTGELFF.

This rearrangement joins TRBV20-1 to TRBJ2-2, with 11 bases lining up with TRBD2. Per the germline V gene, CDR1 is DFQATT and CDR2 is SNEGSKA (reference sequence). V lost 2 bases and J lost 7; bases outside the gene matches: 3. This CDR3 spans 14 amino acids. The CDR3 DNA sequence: TGCAGTGCTAGACCTAGCGGGAGGCTCGGGGAGCTGTTTTTT. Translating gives CSARPSGRLGELFF.

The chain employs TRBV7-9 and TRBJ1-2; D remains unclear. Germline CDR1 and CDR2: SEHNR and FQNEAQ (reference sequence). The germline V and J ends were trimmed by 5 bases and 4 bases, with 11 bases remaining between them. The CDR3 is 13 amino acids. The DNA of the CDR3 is TGTGCCAGCAGCCCTATAGGAACCTATGGCTACACCTTC. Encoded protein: CASSPIGTYGYTF.

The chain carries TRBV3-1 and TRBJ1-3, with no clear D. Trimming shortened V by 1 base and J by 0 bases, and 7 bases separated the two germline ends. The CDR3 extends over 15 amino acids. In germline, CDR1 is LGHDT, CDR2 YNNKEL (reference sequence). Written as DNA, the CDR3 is TGTGCCAGCAGCCAAGGGGAGTTCTCTGGAAACACCATATATTTT. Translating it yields CASSQGEFSGNTIYF.

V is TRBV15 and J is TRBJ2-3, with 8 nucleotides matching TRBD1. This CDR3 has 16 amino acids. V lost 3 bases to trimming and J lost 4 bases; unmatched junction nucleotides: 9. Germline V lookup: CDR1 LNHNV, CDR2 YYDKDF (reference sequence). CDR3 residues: CATSRYRGRSADTQYF. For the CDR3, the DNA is TGTGCCACCAGCAGGTACAGGGGGAGGTCAGCAGATACGCAGTATTTT.

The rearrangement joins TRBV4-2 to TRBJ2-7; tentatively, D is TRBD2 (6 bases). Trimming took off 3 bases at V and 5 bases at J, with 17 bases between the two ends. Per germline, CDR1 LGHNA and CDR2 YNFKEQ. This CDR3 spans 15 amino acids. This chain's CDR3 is CASSQSNRERDEQYF. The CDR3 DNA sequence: TGTGCCAGCAGCCAGTCTAACCGGGAGCGCGACGAGCAGTACTTC.

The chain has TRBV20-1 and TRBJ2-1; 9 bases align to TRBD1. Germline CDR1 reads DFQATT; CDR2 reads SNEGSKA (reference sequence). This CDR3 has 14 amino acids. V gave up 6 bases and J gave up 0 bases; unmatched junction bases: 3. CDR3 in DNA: TGCAGTGCCCGACAGGGGGTCTCCTACAATGAGCAGTTCTTC. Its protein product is CSARQGVSYNEQFF.

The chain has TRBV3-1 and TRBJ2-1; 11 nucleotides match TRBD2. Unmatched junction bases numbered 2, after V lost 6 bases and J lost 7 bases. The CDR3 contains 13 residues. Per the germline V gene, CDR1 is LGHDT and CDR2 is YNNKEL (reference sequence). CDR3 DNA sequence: TGTGCCAGCAGGGGACTAGCGGTGAATGAGCAGTTCTTC. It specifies CASRGLAVNEQFF.

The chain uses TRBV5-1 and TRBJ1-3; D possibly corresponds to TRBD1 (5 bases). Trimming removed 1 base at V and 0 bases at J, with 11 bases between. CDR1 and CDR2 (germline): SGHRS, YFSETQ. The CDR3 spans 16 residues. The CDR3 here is CASSLYTGSSGNTIYF. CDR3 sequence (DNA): TGCGCCAGCAGCTTGTACACAGGCTCCTCTGGAAACACCATATATTTT.

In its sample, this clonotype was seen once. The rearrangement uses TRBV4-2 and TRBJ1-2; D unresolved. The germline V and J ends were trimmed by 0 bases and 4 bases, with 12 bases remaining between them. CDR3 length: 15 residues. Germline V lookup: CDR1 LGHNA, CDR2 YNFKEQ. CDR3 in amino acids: CASSQDRAFLYGYTF. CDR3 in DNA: TGTGCCAGCAGCCAAGATCGGGCCTTCCTCTATGGCTACACCTTC.

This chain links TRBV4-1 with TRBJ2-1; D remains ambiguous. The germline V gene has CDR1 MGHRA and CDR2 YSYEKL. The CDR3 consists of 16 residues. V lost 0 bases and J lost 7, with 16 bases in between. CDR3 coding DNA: TGCGCCAGCAGCCAAGAAATCTTGAGAGCTAGGAATGAGCAGTTCTTC. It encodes CASSQEILRARNEQFF.

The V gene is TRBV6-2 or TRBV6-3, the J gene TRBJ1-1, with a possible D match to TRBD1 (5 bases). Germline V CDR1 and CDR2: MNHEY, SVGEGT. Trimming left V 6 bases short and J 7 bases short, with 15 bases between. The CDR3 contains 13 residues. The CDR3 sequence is CASSRREMSEAFF. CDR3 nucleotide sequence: TGTGCCAGCAGCCGCAGGGAAATGAGTGAAGCTTTCTTT.

CDR3 sequence: CSARDRVLRETQYF. The CDR3 nucleotides read TGCAGTGCTAGAGATCGGGTTCTGCGGGAGACCCAGTACTTC. The V call is TRBV20-1, the J call TRBJ2-5; D remains unclear. Trimming removed 0 bases from V and 5 bases from J, with 13 bases in between. Germline lookup yields CDR1 DFQATT and CDR2 SNEGSKA (reference sequence). This CDR3 spans 14 amino acids.

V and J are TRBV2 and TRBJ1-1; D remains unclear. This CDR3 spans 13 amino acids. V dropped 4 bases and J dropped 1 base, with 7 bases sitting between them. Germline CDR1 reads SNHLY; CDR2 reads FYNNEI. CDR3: CASSGSGNTEAFF. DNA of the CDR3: TGTGCCAGCAGTGGATCAGGGAACACTGAAGCTTTCTTT.

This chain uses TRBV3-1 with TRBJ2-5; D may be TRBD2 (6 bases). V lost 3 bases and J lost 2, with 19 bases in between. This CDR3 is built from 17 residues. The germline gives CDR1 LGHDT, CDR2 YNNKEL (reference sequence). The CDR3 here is CASSHRRGLRGQETQYF. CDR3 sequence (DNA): TGTGCCAGCAGCCATCGGAGGGGTTTGAGGGGTCAAGAGACCCAGTACTTC.

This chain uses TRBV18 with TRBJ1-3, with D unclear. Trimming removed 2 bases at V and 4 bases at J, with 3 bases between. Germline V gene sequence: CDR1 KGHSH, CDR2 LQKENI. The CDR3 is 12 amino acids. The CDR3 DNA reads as TGTGCCAGCTCACCAAACGGAAACACCATATATTTT. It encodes CASSPNGNTIYF.

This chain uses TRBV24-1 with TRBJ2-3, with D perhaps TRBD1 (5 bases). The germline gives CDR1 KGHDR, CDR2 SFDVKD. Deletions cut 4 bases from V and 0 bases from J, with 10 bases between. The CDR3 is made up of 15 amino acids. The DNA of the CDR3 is TGTGCCACCAGTGACGCGACAGCCAGCACAGATACGCAGTATTTT. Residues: CATSDATASTDTQYF.

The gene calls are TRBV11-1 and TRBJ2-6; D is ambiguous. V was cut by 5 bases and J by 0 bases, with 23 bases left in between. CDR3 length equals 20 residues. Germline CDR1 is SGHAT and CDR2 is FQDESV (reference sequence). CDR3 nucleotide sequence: TGTGCCAGCAGCAAAATTGGGGTAAGCGCCTCCAACTCTGGGGCCAACGTCCTGACTTTC. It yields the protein CASSKIGVSASNSGANVLTF.

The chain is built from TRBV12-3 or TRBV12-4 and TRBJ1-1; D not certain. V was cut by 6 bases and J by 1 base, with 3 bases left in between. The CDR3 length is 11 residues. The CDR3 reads CASSENTEAFF. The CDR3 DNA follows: TGTGCCAGCAGCGAGAACACTGAAGCTTTCTTT.

The CDR3 DNA reads as TGTGCCAGTAGTGGGGGACGGATGAACACTGAAGCTTTCTTT. This gives the protein CASSGGRMNTEAFF. The V gene is TRBV19, the J gene TRBJ1-1; D perhaps matches TRBD1 (5 bases). Germline V gene lookup returns CDR1 LNHDA and CDR2 SQIVND (reference sequence). The CDR3 loop spans 14 amino acids. Trimming left V 5 bases short and J 0 bases short, with 10 bases between.

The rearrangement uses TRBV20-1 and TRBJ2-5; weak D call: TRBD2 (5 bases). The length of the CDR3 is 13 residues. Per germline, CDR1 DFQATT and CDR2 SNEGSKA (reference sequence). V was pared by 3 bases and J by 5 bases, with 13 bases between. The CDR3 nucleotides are TGCAGTGCTAGTTGGCGGGTCGCTGAGACCCAGTACTTC. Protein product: CSASWRVAETQYF.

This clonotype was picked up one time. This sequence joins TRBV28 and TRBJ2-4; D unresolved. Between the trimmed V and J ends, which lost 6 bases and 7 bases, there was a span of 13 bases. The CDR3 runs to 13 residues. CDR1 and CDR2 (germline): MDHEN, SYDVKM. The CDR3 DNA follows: TGTGCCAGCAGGAGGAAAGGTCCTAACATTCAGTACTTC. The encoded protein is CASRRKGPNIQYF.

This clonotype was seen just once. In DNA, the CDR3 is TGCAGTGCTAGAGATCCCCCTAAAAACTATGGCTACACCTTC. This encodes CSARDPPKNYGYTF. This chain links TRBV20-1 with TRBJ1-2; no firm D call. The CDR3 has 14 amino acids. Germline V gene data show CDR1 as DFQATT and CDR2 as SNEGSKA (reference sequence). V lost 0 bases to trimming and J lost 2 bases, with 10 bases between them.

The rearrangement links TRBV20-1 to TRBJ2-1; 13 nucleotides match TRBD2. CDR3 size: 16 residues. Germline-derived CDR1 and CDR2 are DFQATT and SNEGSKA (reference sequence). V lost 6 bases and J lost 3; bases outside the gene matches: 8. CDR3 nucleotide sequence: TGCAGTGCCGCTCGACTAGCGGGGGGCCTCTACAATGAGCAGTTCTTC. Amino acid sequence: CSAARLAGGLYNEQFF.

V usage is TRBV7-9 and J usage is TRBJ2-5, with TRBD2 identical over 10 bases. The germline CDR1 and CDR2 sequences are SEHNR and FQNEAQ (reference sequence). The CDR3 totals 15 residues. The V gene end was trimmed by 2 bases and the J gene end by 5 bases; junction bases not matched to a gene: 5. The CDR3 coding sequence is TGTGCCAGCAGCTTACTAGCGGGAGATAGGGAGACCCAGTACTTC. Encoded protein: CASSLLAGDRETQYF.